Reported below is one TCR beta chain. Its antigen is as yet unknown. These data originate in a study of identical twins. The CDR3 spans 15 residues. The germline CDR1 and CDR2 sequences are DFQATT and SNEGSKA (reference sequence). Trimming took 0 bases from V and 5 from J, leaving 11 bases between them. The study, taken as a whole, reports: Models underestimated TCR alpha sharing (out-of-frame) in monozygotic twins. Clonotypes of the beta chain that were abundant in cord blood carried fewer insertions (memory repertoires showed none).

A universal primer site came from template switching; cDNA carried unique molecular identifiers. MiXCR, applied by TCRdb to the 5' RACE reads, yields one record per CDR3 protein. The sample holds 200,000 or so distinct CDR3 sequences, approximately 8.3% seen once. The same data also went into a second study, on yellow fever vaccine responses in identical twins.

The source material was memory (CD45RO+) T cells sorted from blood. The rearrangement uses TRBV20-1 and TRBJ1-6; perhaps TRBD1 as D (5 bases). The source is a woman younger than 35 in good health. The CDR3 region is CSARDWRRDNSPLHF. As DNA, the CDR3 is TGCAGTGCTAGAGATTGGCGCAGGGATAATTCACCCCTCCACTTT.